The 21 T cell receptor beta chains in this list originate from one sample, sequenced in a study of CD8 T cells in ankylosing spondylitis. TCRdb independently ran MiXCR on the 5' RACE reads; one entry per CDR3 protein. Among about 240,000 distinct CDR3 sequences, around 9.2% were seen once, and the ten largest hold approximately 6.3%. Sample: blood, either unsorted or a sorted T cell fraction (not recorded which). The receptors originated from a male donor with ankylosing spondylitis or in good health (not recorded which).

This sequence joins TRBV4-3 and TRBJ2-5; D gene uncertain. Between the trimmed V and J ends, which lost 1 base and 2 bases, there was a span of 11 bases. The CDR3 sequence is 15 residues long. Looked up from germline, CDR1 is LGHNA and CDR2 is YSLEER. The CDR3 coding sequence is TGCGCCAGCAGCCAAGGGGTGCGGTCTCAAGAGACCCAGTACTTC. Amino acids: CASSQGVRSQETQYF.

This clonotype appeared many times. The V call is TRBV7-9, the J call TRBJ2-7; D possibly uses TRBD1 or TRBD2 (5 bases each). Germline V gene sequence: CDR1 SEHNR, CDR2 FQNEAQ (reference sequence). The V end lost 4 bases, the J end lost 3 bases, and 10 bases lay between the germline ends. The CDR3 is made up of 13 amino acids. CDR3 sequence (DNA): TGTGCCAGCAGCTCTCGGGACGGCTACGAGCAGTACTTC. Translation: CASSSRDGYEQYF.

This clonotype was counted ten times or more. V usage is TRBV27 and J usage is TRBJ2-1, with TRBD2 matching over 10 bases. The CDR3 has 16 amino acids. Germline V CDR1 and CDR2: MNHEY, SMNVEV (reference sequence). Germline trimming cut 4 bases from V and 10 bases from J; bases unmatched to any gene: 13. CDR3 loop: CASSSTLAGVKGEQFF. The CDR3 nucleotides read TGTGCCAGCAGTTCCACGCTAGCGGGAGTAAAGGGCGAGCAGTTCTTC.

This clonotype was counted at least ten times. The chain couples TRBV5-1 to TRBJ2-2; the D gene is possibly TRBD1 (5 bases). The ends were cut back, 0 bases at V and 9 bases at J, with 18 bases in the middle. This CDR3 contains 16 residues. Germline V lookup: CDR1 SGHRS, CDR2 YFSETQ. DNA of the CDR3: TGCGCCAGCAGCTTGGCCGGCGTAGGGGCAATTCGGGAGCTGTTTTTT. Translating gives CASSLAGVGAIRELFF.

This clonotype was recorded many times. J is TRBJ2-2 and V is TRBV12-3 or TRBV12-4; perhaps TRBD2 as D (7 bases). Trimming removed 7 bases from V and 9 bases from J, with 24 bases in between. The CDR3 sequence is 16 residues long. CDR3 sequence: CASMRGGRQHGRELFF. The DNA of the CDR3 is TGTGCCAGCATGAGGGGGGGTCGACAGCACGGCCGGGAGCTGTTTTTT.

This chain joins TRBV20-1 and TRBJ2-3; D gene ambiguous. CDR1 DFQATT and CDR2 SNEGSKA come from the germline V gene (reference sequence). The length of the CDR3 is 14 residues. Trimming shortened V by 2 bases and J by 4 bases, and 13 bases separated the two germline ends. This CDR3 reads CSARTALGPDTQYF. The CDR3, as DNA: TGCAGTGCTAGAACGGCGCTTGGCCCAGATACGCAGTATTTT.

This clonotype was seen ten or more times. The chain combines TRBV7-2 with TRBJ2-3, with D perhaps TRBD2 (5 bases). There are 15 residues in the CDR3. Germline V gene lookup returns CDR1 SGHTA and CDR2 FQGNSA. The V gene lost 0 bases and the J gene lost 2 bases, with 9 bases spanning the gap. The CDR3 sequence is CASSLAATTTDTQYF. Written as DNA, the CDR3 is TGTGCCAGCAGCTTAGCGGCGACTACCACAGATACGCAGTATTTT.

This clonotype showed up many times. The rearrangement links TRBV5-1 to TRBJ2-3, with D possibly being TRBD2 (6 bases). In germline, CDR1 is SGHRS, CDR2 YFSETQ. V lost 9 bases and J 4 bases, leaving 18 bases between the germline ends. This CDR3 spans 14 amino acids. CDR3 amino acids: CATREREWSDTQYF. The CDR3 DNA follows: TGCGCCACCCGGGAGAGGGAGTGGTCAGATACGCAGTATTTT.

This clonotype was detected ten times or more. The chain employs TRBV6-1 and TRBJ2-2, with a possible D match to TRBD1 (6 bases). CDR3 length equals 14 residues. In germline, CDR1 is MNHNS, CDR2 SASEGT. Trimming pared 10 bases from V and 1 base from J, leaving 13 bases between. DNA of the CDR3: TGTGCCACCCCGGGACACTGGAACACCGGGGAGCTGTTTTTT. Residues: CATPGHWNTGELFF.

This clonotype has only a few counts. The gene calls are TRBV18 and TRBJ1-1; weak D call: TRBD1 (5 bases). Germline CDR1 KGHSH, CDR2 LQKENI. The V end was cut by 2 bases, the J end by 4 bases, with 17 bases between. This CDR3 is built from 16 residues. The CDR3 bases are TGTGCCAGCTCACCATCGGAGGTTCGGGGGAGCACTGAAGCTTTCTTT. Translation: CASSPSEVRGSTEAFF.

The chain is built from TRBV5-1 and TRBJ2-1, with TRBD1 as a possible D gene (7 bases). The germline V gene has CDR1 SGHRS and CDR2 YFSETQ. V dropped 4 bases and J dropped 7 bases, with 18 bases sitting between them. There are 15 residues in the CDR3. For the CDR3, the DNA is TGCGCCAGCAGCCCAAGACAGGGCGGGATGAATGAGCAGTTCTTC. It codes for CASSPRQGGMNEQFF.

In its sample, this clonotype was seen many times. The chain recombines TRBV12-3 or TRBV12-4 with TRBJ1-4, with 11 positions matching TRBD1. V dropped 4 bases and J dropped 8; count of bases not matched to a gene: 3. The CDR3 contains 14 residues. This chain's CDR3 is CASSWTGGREKLFF. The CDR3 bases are TGTGCCAGCAGTTGGACAGGGGGCCGGGAAAAACTGTTTTTT.

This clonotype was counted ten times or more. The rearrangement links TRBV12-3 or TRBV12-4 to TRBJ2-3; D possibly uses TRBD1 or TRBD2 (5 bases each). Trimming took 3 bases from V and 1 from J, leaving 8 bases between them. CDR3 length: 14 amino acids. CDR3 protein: CASSLGDGTDTQYF. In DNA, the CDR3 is TGTGCCAGCAGTTTGGGGGACGGCACAGATACGCAGTATTTT.

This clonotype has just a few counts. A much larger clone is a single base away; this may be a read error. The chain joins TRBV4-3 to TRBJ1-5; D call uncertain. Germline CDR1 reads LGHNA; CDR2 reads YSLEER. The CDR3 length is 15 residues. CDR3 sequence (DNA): TGCGCCAGCAGCCAAGATATGGCCGACAATCGGCCCCAGCATTTT. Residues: CASSQDMADNRPQHF.

CDR3 bases: TGTGCCAGCAGCTTGCCGTCGGGGGCTCCCGAGCAGTACTTC. It codes for CASSLPSGAPEQYF. The chain is built from TRBV5-6 and TRBJ2-7; the D call may be TRBD1 or TRBD2 (6 bases each). V was clipped by 1 base and J by 6 bases, with 14 bases between them. CDR1 SGHDT and CDR2 YYEEEE come from the germline V gene. This CDR3 has 14 residues.

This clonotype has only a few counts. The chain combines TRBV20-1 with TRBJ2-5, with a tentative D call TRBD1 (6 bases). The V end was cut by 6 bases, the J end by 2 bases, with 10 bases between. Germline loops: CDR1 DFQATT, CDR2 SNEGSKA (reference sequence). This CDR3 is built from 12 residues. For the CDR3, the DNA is TGCAGTGCCATACAGGGTCAAGAGACCCAGTACTTC. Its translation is CSAIQGQETQYF.

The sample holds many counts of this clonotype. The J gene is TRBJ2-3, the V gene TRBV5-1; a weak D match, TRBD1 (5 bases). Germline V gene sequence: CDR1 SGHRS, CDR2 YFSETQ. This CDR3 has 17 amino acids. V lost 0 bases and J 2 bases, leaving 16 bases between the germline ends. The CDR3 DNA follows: TGCGCCAGCAGCTTGGACGGACACAAGATTAACACAGATACGCAGTATTTT. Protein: CASSLDGHKINTDTQYF.

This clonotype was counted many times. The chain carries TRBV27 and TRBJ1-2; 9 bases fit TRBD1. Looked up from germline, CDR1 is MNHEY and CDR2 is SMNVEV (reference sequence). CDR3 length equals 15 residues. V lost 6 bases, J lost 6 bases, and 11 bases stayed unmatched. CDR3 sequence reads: CASSPPGQGFNGYTF. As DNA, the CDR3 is TGTGCCAGCAGCCCACCGGGACAGGGATTCAATGGCTACACCTTC.

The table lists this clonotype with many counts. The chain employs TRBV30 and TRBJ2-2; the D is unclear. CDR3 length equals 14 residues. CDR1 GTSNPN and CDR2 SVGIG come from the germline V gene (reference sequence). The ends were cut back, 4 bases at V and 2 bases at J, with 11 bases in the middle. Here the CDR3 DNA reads TGTGCCTGGACGTCCCTTGCCAACACCGGGGAGCTGTTTTTT. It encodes CAWTSLANTGELFF.

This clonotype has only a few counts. Here the CDR3 reads CSAQRLHLAIQETQYF. CDR3 bases: TGCAGTGCTCAACGACTCCACTTAGCGATACAAGAGACCCAGTACTTC. This chain joins TRBV20-1 and TRBJ2-5; tentative D call: TRBD2 (5 bases). The CDR3 is made up of 16 amino acids. Germline-derived CDR1 and CDR2 are DFQATT and SNEGSKA (reference sequence). The germline V and J ends were trimmed by 5 bases and 2 bases, with 21 bases remaining between them.

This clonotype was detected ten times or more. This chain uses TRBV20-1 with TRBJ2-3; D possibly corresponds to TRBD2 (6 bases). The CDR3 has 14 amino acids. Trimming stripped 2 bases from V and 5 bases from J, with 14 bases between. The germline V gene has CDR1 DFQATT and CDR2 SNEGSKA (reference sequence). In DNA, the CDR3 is TGCAGTGCTAGAATGGCTAGCGTAGTAGATACGCAGTATTTT. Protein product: CSARMASVVDTQYF.